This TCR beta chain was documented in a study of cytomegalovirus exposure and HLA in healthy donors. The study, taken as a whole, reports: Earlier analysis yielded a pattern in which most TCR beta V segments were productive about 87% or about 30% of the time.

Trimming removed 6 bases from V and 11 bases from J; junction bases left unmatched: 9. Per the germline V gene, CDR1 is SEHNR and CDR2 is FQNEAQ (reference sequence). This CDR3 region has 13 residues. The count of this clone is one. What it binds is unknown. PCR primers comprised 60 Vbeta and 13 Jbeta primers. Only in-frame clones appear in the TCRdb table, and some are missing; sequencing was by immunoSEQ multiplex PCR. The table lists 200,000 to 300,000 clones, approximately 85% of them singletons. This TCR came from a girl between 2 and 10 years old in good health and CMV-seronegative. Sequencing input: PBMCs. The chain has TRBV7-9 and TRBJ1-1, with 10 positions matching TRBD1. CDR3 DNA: TGTGCCAGCAGTCCGACAGGGGGCGGTTCCGCTTTCTTT. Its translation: CASSPTGGGSAFF. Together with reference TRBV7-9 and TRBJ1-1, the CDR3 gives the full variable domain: DTGVSQNPRHKITKRGQNVTFRCDPISEHNRLYWYRQTLGQGPEFLTYFQNEAQLEKSRLLSDRFSAERPKGSFSTLEIQRTEQGDSAMYLCASSPTGGGSAFFGQGTRLTVV.